A single sample gave rise to the 31 T cell receptor beta chains below, sequenced in a study of response to subunit inactivated influenza vaccine (dated by TCRdb to about 2018). The library was made by RT-PCR. Sequencing was carried out with an Illumina HiSeq 2500. TCRdb's own reprocessing of the public reads used fastp at Q25 and MiXCR and kept productive beta chains. All rows with the same CDR3 protein become a single entry with the most common DNA and genes. The sample yields 700,000 to 800,000 distinct CDR3 sequences; around a sixth were counted once. Approximately 10% of the sample lies in the top ten. This specimen was PBMCs from blood, taken around 5 days after vaccination. Receptor source: a man aged 50-60 years who received an inactivated influenza vaccine. Donor details come from another sample of the same person, matched by shared clones.

J is TRBJ1-2 and V is TRBV9; possible D gene TRBD1, 5 bases. This CDR3 comprises 13 residues. CDR1 is SGDLS and CDR2 is YYNGEE in the germline V gene. V was cut by 0 bases and J by 3 bases, with 6 bases left in between. CDR3 protein: CASSVGGDYGYTF. The CDR3 DNA is TGTGCCAGCAGCGTAGGGGGCGACTATGGCTACACCTTC.

The V call is TRBV7-2, the J call TRBJ2-7, with 9 positions matching TRBD2. CDR3 length equals 15 residues. Trimming at V came to 8 bases and at J to 3 bases, leaving 11 bases not matched to a gene. The V gene's germline CDR1 is SGHTA and CDR2 FQGNSA. The CDR3 region is CASRLAGTPFYEQYF. In DNA, the CDR3 is TGTGCCAGCCGGCTAGCGGGAACTCCATTCTACGAGCAGTACTTC.

This clonotype was detected a few times. This sequence joins TRBV5-1 and TRBJ1-2; D is undetermined. Trimming stripped 0 bases from V and 0 bases from J, with 12 bases between. The CDR3 runs to 16 residues. The germline V gene has CDR1 SGHRS and CDR2 YFSETQ. This CDR3 is CASSLAQPTTNYGYTF. DNA for the CDR3: TGCGCCAGCAGCTTGGCCCAGCCGACGACTAACTATGGCTACACCTTC.

J is TRBJ1-1 and V is TRBV5-4; tentative D call: TRBD1 (6 bases). CDR1 is SGHNT, CDR2 YYREEE, per germline (reference sequence). CDR3 length: 15 residues. The ends were cut back, 3 bases at V and 5 bases at J, with 17 bases in the middle. CDR3 DNA: TGTGCCAGCAGCTCTCCCACAGGGAGGTGGACTGAAGCTTTCTTT. Its translation: CASSSPTGRWTEAFF.

The genes are TRBV20-1 and TRBJ1-5, with D unclear. The CDR3 consists of 13 residues. The germline V gene has CDR1 DFQATT and CDR2 SNEGSKA (reference sequence). V lost 2 bases and J 1 base, leaving 6 bases between the germline ends. This CDR3 reads CSARSQSNQPQHF. The CDR3 nucleotides are TGCAGTGCTAGATCGCAGAGCAATCAGCCCCAGCATTTT.

This clonotype was detected a few times. This chain joins TRBV24-1 and TRBJ2-3; no reliable D call. The CDR3 has 13 residues. CDR1 is KGHDR, CDR2 SFDVKD, per germline. Trimming took 4 bases from V and 6 from J, leaving 10 bases between them. The CDR3 region has the DNA TGTGCCACCAGTGAGACTCCAAGGGATACGCAGTATTTT. Translating it yields CATSETPRDTQYF.

This clonotype showed up many times. The chain couples TRBV12-3 or TRBV12-4 to TRBJ1-6; possible D gene TRBD1, 5 bases. Trimming stripped 1 base from V and 0 bases from J, with 7 bases between. The CDR3 extends over 16 amino acids. CDR3 sequence (DNA): TGTGCCAGCAGTTTAGACAGGAGCTCCTATAATTCACCCCTCCACTTT. Residues: CASSLDRSSYNSPLHF.

The rearrangement joins TRBV5-6 to TRBJ2-7; unclear D gene. The CDR3 runs to 12 residues. Trimming pared 3 bases from V and 9 bases from J, leaving 13 bases between. CDR1 SGHDT and CDR2 YYEEEE come from the germline V gene. CDR3 sequence: CASSYRQAPQYF. CDR3 in DNA: TGTGCCAGCAGCTACAGACAAGCCCCGCAGTACTTC.

This clonotype was seen at least ten times. This rearrangement joins TRBV29-1 to TRBJ1-3; D perhaps matches TRBD1 (5 bases). The CDR3 has 16 amino acids. Trimming pared 4 bases from V and 0 bases from J, leaving 16 bases between. Germline loops: CDR1 SQVTM, CDR2 ANQGSEA. The CDR3 sequence is CSVGLWGPSSGNTIYF. The CDR3 DNA reads as TGCAGCGTTGGATTGTGGGGCCCGAGCTCTGGAAACACCATATATTTT.

This clonotype was observed a few times. V is TRBV6-1 and J is TRBJ1-2; D unclear. The CDR3 spans 14 residues. Germline CDR1 MNHNS, CDR2 SASEGT. With 6 bases removed from V and 7 bases from J, the gap between germline ends came to 18 bases. CDR3 loop: CASSPLEGKGGYTF. DNA of the CDR3: TGTGCCAGCAGCCCCTTGGAGGGTAAGGGTGGCTACACCTTC.

This clonotype showed up just a few times. The chain joins TRBV5-1 to TRBJ2-1; D remains ambiguous. The CDR3 runs 15 residues. The V and J ends lost 4 bases and 0 bases respectively, with 11 bases between them. The V gene's germline CDR1 is SGHRS and CDR2 YFSETQ. CDR3: CASSPTLGSYNEQFF. CDR3 coding DNA: TGCGCCAGCAGCCCAACCCTCGGCTCCTACAATGAGCAGTTCTTC. The variable domain in full, with the rest retrieved from reference TRBV5-1 and TRBJ2-1, is KAGVTQTPRYLIKTRGQQVTLSCSPISGHRSVSWYQQTPGQGLQFLFEYFSETQRNKGNFPGRFSGRQFSNSRSEMNVSTLELGDSALYLCASSPTLGSYNEQFFGPGTRLTVL.

This clonotype has just a few counts. V usage is TRBV20-1 and J usage is TRBJ2-1, with 9 bases that match TRBD2. The V gene's germline CDR1 is DFQATT and CDR2 SNEGSKA (reference sequence). V lost 6 bases and J lost 6; bases outside the gene matches: 12. The CDR3 is 15 amino acids. CDR3 loop: CSAHLSGSHFNEQFF. The CDR3 coding sequence is TGCAGTGCACATCTTAGCGGGAGCCACTTCAATGAGCAGTTCTTC.

A few counts support this clonotype. The V gene is TRBV6-5, the J gene TRBJ1-4; 8 bases are shared with TRBD1. This CDR3 contains 17 residues. V lost 0 bases to trimming and J lost 4 bases; unmatched junction nucleotides: 7. From germline, CDR1 is MNHEY and CDR2 SVGAGI. CDR3: CASSYSRQGAGNEKLFF. DNA of the CDR3: TGTGCCAGCAGTTACTCTCGGCAGGGGGCCGGTAATGAAAAACTGTTTTTT.

This clonotype was counted between two and nine times. The V gene is TRBV7-9, the J gene TRBJ1-4; D unclear. Germline V gene lookup returns CDR1 SEHNR and CDR2 FQNEAQ (reference sequence). Trimming stripped 5 bases from V and 8 bases from J, with 12 bases between. The CDR3 extends over 13 amino acids. CDR3 sequence (DNA): TGTGCCAGCAGCACCGAACTAGGGGAAAAACTGTTTTTT. It encodes CASSTELGEKLFF.

The genes are TRBV7-9 and TRBJ2-6; a possible D gene is TRBD1 (5 bases). The CDR3 runs to 17 residues. V was shortened by 1 base and J by 0 bases, with 10 bases between the two germline ends. Germline CDR1 SEHNR, CDR2 FQNEAQ (reference sequence). The CDR3 DNA reads as TGTGCCAGCAGCTTAGGCAGGGTCGGCTCTGGGGCCAACGTCCTGACTTTC. This translates into CASSLGRVGSGANVLTF. The complete variable domain, with remaining parts taken from reference TRBV7-9 and TRBJ2-6, reads DTGVSQNPRHKITKRGQNVTFRCDPISEHNRLYWYRQTLGQGPEFLTYFQNEAQLEKSRLLSDRFSAERPKGSFSTLEIQRTEQGDSAMYLCASSLGRVGSGANVLTFGAGSRLTVL.

J is TRBJ2-6 and V is TRBV4-2; D gene ambiguous. V dropped 3 bases and J dropped 1 base, with 10 bases sitting between them. CDR1 is LGHNA and CDR2 is YNFKEQ in the germline V gene. This CDR3 comprises 16 residues. Here the CDR3 reads CASSHSGSSGANVLTF. In DNA, the CDR3 is TGTGCCAGCAGCCACTCCGGCTCTTCTGGGGCCAACGTCCTGACTTTC.

This clonotype was seen a few times. The gene calls are TRBV5-1 and TRBJ2-5; a possible D gene is TRBD2 (6 bases). CDR1 is SGHRS, CDR2 YFSETQ, per germline. V was clipped by 4 bases and J by 4 bases, with 11 bases between them. This CDR3 spans 13 amino acids. CDR3 sequence (DNA): TGCGCCAGCAGCACCGTGGGGGGAGAGACCCAGTACTTC. Translating it yields CASSTVGGETQYF.

The genes are TRBV30 and TRBJ1-1, with D possibly matching TRBD1 (5 bases). CDR3 size: 14 residues. Per the germline V gene, CDR1 is GTSNPN and CDR2 is SVGIG (reference sequence). V gave up 0 bases and J gave up 5 bases, with 13 bases separating them. DNA of the CDR3: TGTGCCTGGAGTGTACCAGGGAAAGGGACTGAAGCTTTCTTT. Translated, it gives CAWSVPGKGTEAFF.

Ten or more counts support this clonotype. This chain connects TRBV10-3 to TRBJ2-7, with 11 positions matching TRBD2. J was trimmed by 3 bases and V by 2 bases; bases with no gene match: 3. CDR1 and CDR2 (germline): ENHRY, SYGVKD. CDR3 length: 15 amino acids. The CDR3 sequence is CAISERTSGSYEQYF. The CDR3 DNA follows: TGTGCCATCAGTGAGCGTACTAGCGGGAGCTACGAGCAGTACTTC.

This clonotype was seen a few times. The rearrangement uses TRBV28 and TRBJ2-2; 9 positions match TRBD1. Germline assignment: CDR1 MDHEN and CDR2 SYDVKM. The CDR3 loop spans 14 amino acids. V lost 5 bases and J lost 7; bases outside the gene matches: 5. The CDR3 reads CASSEDRGNGELFF. The CDR3 coding sequence is TGTGCCAGCAGTGAGGACAGGGGTAACGGGGAGCTGTTTTTT.

This clonotype has a handful of counts. The chain couples TRBV20-1 to TRBJ1-2, with D uncertain. The CDR3 extends over 14 amino acids. Looked up from germline, CDR1 is DFQATT and CDR2 is SNEGSKA (reference sequence). Trimming left V 0 bases short and J 4 bases short, with 12 bases between. The CDR3 coding sequence is TGCAGTGCTAGAGAGGGCTGGGCGAGCTATGGCTACACCTTC. Its translation is CSAREGWASYGYTF.

The V call is TRBV20-1, the J call TRBJ2-7, with 13 nucleotides matching TRBD2. The V gene's germline CDR1 is DFQATT and CDR2 SNEGSKA (reference sequence). The CDR3 has 15 amino acids. J lost 5 bases, V lost 3 bases, and 7 bases had no gene match. This chain's CDR3 is CSASQLAGGPHEQYF. CDR3 nucleotides: TGCAGTGCTAGTCAACTAGCGGGGGGGCCACACGAGCAGTACTTC.

This sequence joins TRBV12-3 or TRBV12-4 and TRBJ2-7; 10 bases agree with TRBD1. V was clipped by 4 bases and J by 3 bases; unmatched bases: 9. The CDR3 runs to 16 residues. CDR3 nucleotides: TGTGCCAGCAGTTCAGGGGTTCGGACAGGGGGCTACGAGCAGTACTTC. Protein sequence: CASSSGVRTGGYEQYF.

The chain has TRBV5-1 and TRBJ2-2, with no clear D. The V gene's germline CDR1 is SGHRS and CDR2 YFSETQ. The CDR3 is made up of 15 amino acids. V lost 0 bases to trimming and J lost 3 bases, with 9 bases between them. CDR3 bases: TGCGCCAGCAGCTTGGCCCGGAGCGACACCGGGGAGCTGTTTTTT. Translation: CASSLARSDTGELFF.

This sequence joins TRBV10-3 and TRBJ2-2, with a possible D match to TRBD2 (5 bases). V was cut by 10 bases and J by 0 bases, with 15 bases left in between. Germline CDR1 reads ENHRY; CDR2 reads SYGVKD. This CDR3 region has 15 residues. The CDR3 nucleotides read TGTGCCACTCGGACTGCCCCGACGAACACCGGGGAGCTGTTTTTT. Its translation: CATRTAPTNTGELFF.

V gene TRBV7-9 combines with J gene TRBJ1-4; D is uncertain. The CDR3 covers 16 residues. CDR1 and CDR2 (germline): SEHNR, FQNEAQ (reference sequence). V was shortened by 3 bases and J by 7 bases, with 18 bases between the two germline ends. The CDR3 loop is CASSFLAGRPSEKLFF. The CDR3 DNA reads as TGTGCCAGCAGCTTTTTAGCCGGACGGCCTTCTGAAAAACTGTTTTTT.

This chain connects TRBV6-5 to TRBJ2-7; the D gene is possibly TRBD2 (6 bases). V lost 4 bases to trimming and J lost 7 bases, with 11 bases between them. Germline CDR1 reads MNHEY; CDR2 reads SVGAGI. The CDR3 has 12 residues. The CDR3 coding sequence is TGTGCCAGCAGTTCCCACGCGGGGGAGCAGTACTTC. Protein product: CASSSHAGEQYF.

This clonotype was recorded many times. This chain joins TRBV7-6 and TRBJ2-7, with 9 bases matching TRBD1. The CDR3 contains 14 residues. Losses at the gene ends were 4 bases for V and 6 bases for J; bases not matched to a gene: 7. CDR1 and CDR2 (germline): SGHVS, FNYEAQ. The CDR3 region is CASSYLTGGGEQYF. DNA for the CDR3: TGTGCCAGCAGCTATCTTACAGGGGGCGGCGAGCAGTACTTC.

This chain connects TRBV7-9 to TRBJ2-2, with D possibly matching TRBD2 (5 bases). Deletions cut 5 bases from V and 5 bases from J, with 9 bases between. This CDR3 is 13 amino acids long. In germline, CDR1 is SEHNR, CDR2 FQNEAQ (reference sequence). CDR3 nucleotides: TGTGCCAGCAGCATCACTAGGACCGGGGAGCTGTTTTTT. Encoded protein: CASSITRTGELFF.

This chain's CDR3 is CASSQDRKRLDIRGEQFF. Here the CDR3 DNA reads TGCGCCAGCAGCCAAGATAGGAAGCGGCTCGATATTAGGGGGGAGCAGTTCTTC. The chain is built from TRBV4-3 and TRBJ2-1, with D tentatively TRBD1 (6 bases). Trimming removed 0 bases from V and 10 bases from J, with 25 bases in between. The CDR3 is made up of 18 amino acids. CDR1 and CDR2 from the germline V gene are LGHNA and YSLEER.

In this sample, this clonotype turned up a few times. The rearrangement links TRBV20-1 to TRBJ1-1, with unresolved D. V was clipped by 3 bases and J by 5 bases, with 10 bases between them. Looked up from germline, CDR1 is DFQATT and CDR2 is SNEGSKA (reference sequence). The CDR3 covers 12 residues. The CDR3 nucleotides are TGCAGTGCTAGCCGGACTGTAACTGAAGCTTTCTTT. This codes for CSASRTVTEAFF.